These 30 T cell receptor beta chains were all obtained from the same sample, sequenced in a study of identical twins. From the 5' RACE reads, TCRdb called clonotypes with MiXCR, one entry per CDR3 protein. The repertoire consists of 500,000 to 650,000 distinct CDR3 sequences, with roughly 7.1% occurring once and the leading ten covering about 1.5%. These data were also filed under a second study, of yellow fever vaccine responses in identical twins.

The sample comprised PBMCs. All receptors derive from a woman between 18 and 29 years old in good health.

This clonotype showed up many times. V is TRBV5-1 and J is TRBJ2-2, with D possibly being TRBD2 (6 bases). The CDR3 is 13 residues long. Germline V gives CDR1 SGHRS, CDR2 YFSETQ. V lost 5 bases and J 5 bases, leaving 10 bases between the germline ends. CDR3 coding DNA: TGCGCCAGCAGTCGGGAGCAGACCGGGGAGCTGTTTTTT. Its translation: CASSREQTGELFF.

This clonotype was detected a few times. The chain combines TRBV5-5 with TRBJ1-6; tentative D call: TRBD1 (6 bases). CDR1 is SGHKS and CDR2 is YYEKEE in the germline V gene (reference sequence). The CDR3 has 12 residues. The germline V and J ends were trimmed by 7 bases and 10 bases, with 12 bases remaining between them. The CDR3 loop reads CASARGMSPLHF. The CDR3 nucleotides are TGTGCCAGCGCAAGGGGGATGTCACCCCTCCACTTT.

This clonotype appeared a few times. The V gene is TRBV7-9, the J gene TRBJ2-7; D is possibly TRBD1 (6 bases). The CDR3 extends over 16 amino acids. Trimming left V 5 bases short and J 6 bases short, with 23 bases between. Germline V gives CDR1 SEHNR, CDR2 FQNEAQ (reference sequence). The DNA of the CDR3 is TGTGCCAGCAGCCCGCGGATGGGGGCCTCGTTACTCGAGCAGTACTTC. Translating it yields CASSPRMGASLLEQYF. Variable domain in full (rest from reference TRBV7-9 and TRBJ2-7): DTGVSQNPRHKITKRGQNVTFRCDPISEHNRLYWYRQTLGQGPEFLTYFQNEAQLEKSRLLSDRFSAERPKGSFSTLEIQRTEQGDSAMYLCASSPRMGASLLEQYFGPGTRLTVT.

This clonotype was seen at least ten times. The CDR3 reads CASSFPGTGGDGYTF. In nucleotides, the CDR3 is TGTGCCAGCAGCTTTCCCGGGACAGGGGGGGATGGCTACACCTTC. The V call is TRBV7-9, the J call TRBJ1-2; 11 nucleotides agree with TRBD1. From germline, CDR1 is SEHNR and CDR2 FQNEAQ (reference sequence). The length of the CDR3 is 15 residues. With 3 bases clipped from V and 6 bases from J, the junction kept 6 bases outside the gene matches.

This chain links TRBV28 with TRBJ2-7, with 8 bases matching TRBD1. This CDR3 comprises 14 residues. CDR1 and CDR2 from the germline V gene are MDHEN and SYDVKM. The V segment lost 0 bases and the J segment 2 bases; nucleotides outside the gene matches: 0. The CDR3 here is CASSLWDRAYEQYV. CDR3 DNA sequence: TGTGCCAGCAGTTTATGGGACAGGGCCTACGAGCAGTACGTC.

This clonotype was counted only a few times. The chain is built from TRBV6-2 or TRBV6-3 and TRBJ2-2; tentatively, D is TRBD1 (6 bases). The CDR3 is made up of 12 amino acids. Trimming pared 7 bases from V and 5 bases from J, leaving 8 bases between. Germline CDR1 is MNHEY and CDR2 is SVGEGT. This chain's CDR3 is CASKTGTGELFF. Here the CDR3 DNA reads TGTGCCAGCAAGACAGGAACCGGGGAGCTGTTTTTT.

The sample holds many counts of this clonotype. J is TRBJ1-2 and V is TRBV15; D is possibly TRBD1 (5 bases). The CDR3 sequence is 13 residues long. Trimming stripped 0 bases from V and 8 bases from J, with 10 bases between. Germline V gene sequence: CDR1 LNHNV, CDR2 YYDKDF (reference sequence). CDR3 region: CATSRDGAGGYTF. CDR3 nucleotides: TGTGCCACCAGCAGAGATGGGGCTGGGGGCTACACCTTC.

This clonotype came up a few times. V gene TRBV7-7 combines with J gene TRBJ2-5; 9 bases are shared with TRBD1. Trimming at V came to 5 bases and at J to 3 bases, leaving 16 bases not matched to a gene. The germline CDR1 and CDR2 sequences are SSHAT and FNYEAQ (reference sequence). CDR3 length: 18 amino acids. Written as DNA, the CDR3 is TGTGCCAGCAGCCCCGATCAAATACCCGGACAGGGGAAAGAGACCCAGTACTTC. Its protein is CASSPDQIPGQGKETQYF.

This clonotype came up many times. The CDR3 carries no conserved terminal phenylalanine or tryptophan, so it likely arises from a read error. The V gene is TRBV6-1, the J gene TRBJ2-5; the D gene is possibly TRBD1 (7 bases). V was pared by 6 bases and J by 2 bases, with 10 bases between. This CDR3 comprises 13 residues. Germline CDR1 is MNHNS and CDR2 is SASEGT. CDR3: CASRRDSQETQYL. The CDR3 bases are TGTGCCAGCAGGCGGGACAGTCAAGAGACCCAGTACCTC.

This clonotype was observed a handful of times. This chain links TRBV20-1 with TRBJ2-5; TRBD2 matches at 16 bases. Germline CDR1 DFQATT, CDR2 SNEGSKA (reference sequence). Germline trimming cut 6 bases from V and 5 bases from J; bases unmatched to any gene: 6. This CDR3 is 15 amino acids long. The CDR3 here is CSATGLAGGVETQYF. In DNA, the CDR3 is TGCAGTGCGACGGGACTAGCGGGGGGGGTCGAGACCCAGTACTTC.

This clonotype was found many times. Germline is not matched at one junction end, which may reflect a read error. The chain joins TRBV5-1 to TRBJ2-1; TRBD2 aligns across 8 bases. The CDR3 is made up of 15 amino acids. Germline loops: CDR1 SGHRS, CDR2 YFSETQ. The CDR3 nucleotides read TGTGCCAGCAGTTCGGGGGGGGTATCCTACAATGAGCAGTTCTTC. This gives the protein CASSSGGVSYNEQFF.

In its sample, this clonotype was seen many times. The CDR3 bases are TGCGCCAGCAGCCAAGAACTAGCGATGAGGAATGAGCAGTTCTTC. Its translation is CASSQELAMRNEQFF. The chain couples TRBV4-1 to TRBJ2-1; 7 positions match TRBD2. The germline gives CDR1 MGHRA, CDR2 YSYEKL. Trimming took 0 bases from V and 7 from J; bases not matched to a gene: 6. The CDR3 covers 15 residues.

This clonotype has just a few counts. This chain uses TRBV27 with TRBJ2-1; D is ambiguous. Germline CDR1 MNHEY, CDR2 SMNVEV (reference sequence). The CDR3 spans 14 residues. The germline V and J ends were trimmed by 0 bases and 6 bases, with 9 bases remaining between them. CDR3 DNA: TGTGCCAGCAGTTTATCCTATTCATTCAATGAGCAGTTCTTC. This translates into CASSLSYSFNEQFF.

This clonotype came up many times. This chain links TRBV7-8 with TRBJ2-2; 7 bases are a match to TRBD2. Per the germline V gene, CDR1 is SGHVS and CDR2 is FQNEAQ. The length of the CDR3 is 16 residues. J gave up 3 bases and V 5 bases, and 9 bases lay outside the gene matches. CDR3 in amino acids: CASSPPREGDTGELFF. CDR3 bases: TGTGCCAGCAGCCCGCCGAGGGAGGGAGACACCGGGGAGCTGTTTTTT.

The V call is TRBV20-1, the J call TRBJ2-3, with 9 bases lining up with TRBD2. The CDR3 contains 15 residues. CDR1 and CDR2 from the germline V gene are DFQATT and SNEGSKA (reference sequence). V shed 3 bases and J 2 bases; nucleotides not matched to a gene: 6. The CDR3 DNA follows: TGCAGTGCTAGCCTTCTAGCGGGGAACACAGATACGCAGTATTTT. Amino acids: CSASLLAGNTDTQYF.

This chain uses TRBV5-5 with TRBJ1-4; 7 bases agree with TRBD1. Trimming removed 4 bases from V and 3 bases from J; junction bases left unmatched: 9. The length of the CDR3 is 16 residues. Germline V lookup: CDR1 SGHKS, CDR2 YYEKEE (reference sequence). CDR3 sequence: CASSKGGFLPNEKLFF. The CDR3 nucleotides read TGTGCCAGCAGCAAAGGGGGCTTTCTACCTAATGAAAAACTGTTTTTT.

This clonotype was seen a few times. The V and J genes are TRBV14 and TRBJ1-2; the match to TRBD1 covers 9 bases. Germline V gene sequence: CDR1 SGHDN, CDR2 FVKESK. This CDR3 is built from 15 residues. V gave up 6 bases and J gave up 2 bases; unmatched junction bases: 7. The DNA of the CDR3 is TGTGCCAGCAGTAGAACCGGGACAGGGAACTATGGCTACACCTTC. Residues: CASSRTGTGNYGYTF.

This clonotype is a singleton in its sample. A read error may explain this, as a much larger clone is one base away. The CDR3 nucleotides read TGTGCCAGCAGCCTCACCCCTAGCGGATACTCCTACAATGAGCAGTTCTTC. Translated: CASSLTPSGYSYNEQFF. The chain is built from TRBV11-2 and TRBJ2-1, with 7 bases identical to TRBD2. The CDR3 runs to 17 residues. Germline assignment: CDR1 SGHAT and CDR2 FQNNGV. J gave up 0 bases and V 5 bases, and 10 bases lay outside the gene matches.

The CDR3 DNA sequence: TGTGCCAGCAGTTACTCCATTGGGGCCTTTAACTATGGCTACACCTTC. It codes for CASSYSIGAFNYGYTF. This chain links TRBV6-5 with TRBJ1-2, with D perhaps TRBD1 (5 bases). The germline CDR1 and CDR2 sequences are MNHEY and SVGAGI. Trimming took off 0 bases at V and 1 base at J, with 12 bases between the two ends. The CDR3 consists of 16 residues.

This clonotype has a handful of counts. V gene TRBV20-1 combines with J gene TRBJ2-3, with TRBD2 matching over 13 bases. Per the germline V gene, CDR1 is DFQATT and CDR2 is SNEGSKA (reference sequence). Trimming at V came to 1 base and at J to 2 bases, leaving 6 bases not matched to a gene. This CDR3 is 17 amino acids long. The CDR3 spells CSARASTSGRFTDTQYF. The CDR3 coding sequence is TGCAGTGCTAGAGCCTCGACTAGCGGGAGGTTCACAGATACGCAGTATTTT.

This clonotype was counted many times. The chain carries TRBV12-3 or TRBV12-4 and TRBJ2-7; tentatively, D is TRBD1 (6 bases). With 4 bases removed from V and 7 bases from J, the gap between germline ends came to 11 bases. The CDR3 spans 12 residues. CDR3 loop: CASSWGQPEQYF. CDR3 in DNA: TGTGCCAGCAGTTGGGGGCAGCCTGAGCAGTACTTC.

This clonotype occurred a few times. For the CDR3, the DNA is TGCGCCAGCAGCCCCGCGTTGTGGCGTAATTCACCCCTCCACTTT. Translated: CASSPALWRNSPLHF. The V and J genes are TRBV4-1 and TRBJ1-6, with no clear D. The germline V gene encodes CDR1 MGHRA and CDR2 YSYEKL. The CDR3 totals 15 residues. Trimming took 4 bases from V and 6 from J, leaving 13 bases between them.

The V and J genes are TRBV7-9 and TRBJ2-1; 8 bases map to TRBD2. The V and J ends lost 5 bases and 7 bases, in that order; junction bases with no gene match: 10. The CDR3 sequence is 15 residues long. Germline CDR1 and CDR2: SEHNR and FQNEAQ (reference sequence). CDR3: CASSKGLDLGNEQFF. CDR3 DNA sequence: TGTGCCAGCAGCAAGGGACTAGATCTCGGGAATGAGCAGTTCTTC.

The chain has TRBV6-5 and TRBJ1-2; unclear D gene. Germline CDR1 MNHEY, CDR2 SVGAGI. Trimming pared 4 bases from V and 0 bases from J, leaving 6 bases between. The CDR3 consists of 13 residues. CDR3: CASSSRANYGYTF. The CDR3 bases are TGTGCCAGCAGTTCCCGGGCTAACTATGGCTACACCTTC.

V gene TRBV20-1 combines with J gene TRBJ2-1; 7 nucleotides align to TRBD2. V dropped 6 bases and J dropped 0; count of bases not matched to a gene: 8. The CDR3 has 15 residues. Germline V gene lookup returns CDR1 DFQATT and CDR2 SNEGSKA (reference sequence). The CDR3 loop reads CSAPRGGSSYNEQFF. As DNA, the CDR3 is TGCAGTGCCCCAAGGGGCGGGAGCTCCTACAATGAGCAGTTCTTC.

This clonotype was seen many times. The rearrangement links TRBV29-1 to TRBJ2-5, with D possibly matching TRBD1 (5 bases). Trimming cost V 4 bases and J 4 bases, with 16 bases left between them. This CDR3 contains 14 residues. Germline V gene lookup returns CDR1 SQVTM and CDR2 ANQGSEA. In DNA, the CDR3 is TGCAGCGTTGTGACGGACACCCTGGGAGAGACCCAGTACTTC. Protein sequence: CSVVTDTLGETQYF.

This clonotype was recorded many times. The J gene is TRBJ2-2, the V gene TRBV24-1, with D hard to call. Germline values: CDR1 KGHDR, CDR2 SFDVKD. Trimming cost V 4 bases and J 7 bases, with 6 bases left between them. The CDR3 runs 12 residues. CDR3 region: CATSDLHGELFF. CDR3 DNA sequence: TGTGCCACCAGTGACCTTCACGGGGAGCTGTTTTTT.

The rearrangement links TRBV29-1 to TRBJ1-1; 7 bases are shared with TRBD1. The junction had 6 bases not matched to a gene; V was cut back by 1 base and J by 7 bases. Germline V gene data show CDR1 as SQVTM and CDR2 as ANQGSEA. CDR3 length: 13 amino acids. CDR3 in amino acids: CSVEGGQKIEAFF. DNA for the CDR3: TGCAGCGTTGAAGGGGGACAGAAGATTGAAGCTTTCTTT. Full variable domain (missing parts from reference TRBV29-1 and TRBJ1-1): SAVISQKPSRDICQRGTSLTIQCQVDSQVTMMFWYRQQPGQSLTLIATANQGSEATYESGFVIDKFPISRPNLTFSTLTVSNMSPEDSSIYLCSVEGGQKIEAFFGQGTRLTVV.

This clonotype occurred a few times. The chain joins TRBV9 to TRBJ2-1; 11 positions agree with TRBD2. The CDR3 is 16 amino acids. V was pared by 0 bases and J by 5 bases, with 4 bases of the junction left unmatched. Germline V gene lookup returns CDR1 SGDLS and CDR2 YYNGEE. CDR3 DNA: TGTGCCAGCAGCGTAGACCTAGCGGGAGGAAACAATGAGCAGTTCTTC. It yields the protein CASSVDLAGGNNEQFF. Full variable domain (rest looked up from reference TRBV9 and TRBJ2-1): DSGVTQTPKHLITATGQRVTLRCSPRSGDLSVYWYQQSLDQGLQFLIQYYNGEERAKGNILERFSAQQFPDLHSELNLSSLELGDSALYFCASSVDLAGGNNEQFFGPGTRLTVL.

This clonotype has more than one count but fewer than ten. V and J are TRBV7-2 and TRBJ1-6; the match to TRBD1 covers 7 bases. With 5 bases clipped from V and 7 bases from J, the junction kept 8 bases outside the gene matches. This CDR3 region has 15 residues. CDR1 SGHTA and CDR2 FQGNSA come from the germline V gene. CDR3 sequence reads: CASSSGTAQNSPLHF. The CDR3 nucleotides are TGTGCCAGCAGCAGCGGGACAGCACAAAATTCACCCCTCCACTTT.